The 9 T cell receptor beta chains below were found in one sample sequenced in a study of T cell responses to AZD1222 COVID-19 vaccine. Repertoires were generated with immunoSEQ multiplex PCR, while TCRdb's copy carries only in-frame clones and drops some. The sample yields 65,000 or so clones, 65% to 85% seen once. Here the sequenced sample was peripheral blood, taken on day 0 of AZD1222 vaccination. The receptor source for this set is an adult in good health.

This chain links TRBV28 with TRBJ2-7, with D perhaps being TRBD1 or TRBD2 (6 bases each). The CDR3 extends over 15 amino acids. The germline V gene has CDR1 MDHEN and CDR2 SYDVKM. V was pared by 6 bases and J by 0 bases, with 15 bases between. CDR3 nucleotide sequence: TGTGCCAGCAGGTGGGCCGGGGGCCCCTCCTACGAGCAGTACTTC. Protein sequence: CASRWAGGPSYEQYF.

This chain uses TRBV27 with TRBJ2-5; 9 positions match TRBD1. CDR1 is MNHEY, CDR2 SMNVEV, per germline (reference sequence). The CDR3 spans 13 residues. Trimming cost V 6 bases and J 5 bases; bases outside gene matches: 4. The CDR3 reads CASSGQGSETQYF. CDR3 sequence (DNA): TGTGCCAGCAGCGGACAGGGGTCGGAGACCCAGTACTTC.

The rearrangement uses TRBV5-1 and TRBJ2-7, with TRBD1 matching 10 bases. The CDR3 extends over 16 amino acids. Germline lookup yields CDR1 SGHRS and CDR2 YFSETQ. J was trimmed by 0 bases and V by 4 bases; bases with no gene match: 7. CDR3 in amino acids: CASSVTGGLSSYEQYF. CDR3 DNA: TGCGCCAGCAGCGTGACAGGGGGCTTAAGCTCCTACGAGCAGTACTTC. Drawing the rest from reference TRBV5-1 and TRBJ2-7, the complete variable domain is KAGVTQTPRYLIKTRGQQVTLSCSPISGHRSVSWYQQTPGQGLQFLFEYFSETQRNKGNFPGRFSGRQFSNSRSEMNVSTLELGDSALYLCASSVTGGLSSYEQYFGPGTRLTVT.

The rearrangement links TRBV4-1 to TRBJ2-3, with D possibly matching TRBD2 (6 bases). With 1 base removed from V and 11 bases from J, the gap between germline ends came to 19 bases. The CDR3 runs to 15 residues. CDR1 and CDR2 from the germline V gene are MGHRA and YSYEKL. CDR3 in DNA: TGCGCCAGCAGCCAAGCGGGACTTACCTCCTTCATGCAGTATTTT. Its protein is CASSQAGLTSFMQYF.

V and J are TRBV10-2 and TRBJ1-4, with 7 bases that match TRBD1. V lost 2 bases and J lost 10; bases outside the gene matches: 10. The germline gives CDR1 WSHSY, CDR2 SAAADI. The CDR3 totals 15 residues. Written as DNA, the CDR3 is TGCGCCAGCAGTGAGGGCAGGGGGGTTTCGGGAAAACTGTTTTTT. Translated, it gives CASSEGRGVSGKLFF.

V is TRBV15 and J is TRBJ2-7; D uncertain. CDR3 size: 16 residues. Trimming stripped 1 base from V and 3 bases from J, with 16 bases between. The germline V gene has CDR1 LNHNV and CDR2 YYDKDF (reference sequence). CDR3 loop: CATSRVGGQNIYEQYF. DNA of the CDR3: TGTGCCACCAGCAGAGTAGGTGGGCAGAATATCTACGAGCAGTACTTC.

The chain joins TRBV7-2 to TRBJ1-6; D gene ambiguous. Looked up from germline, CDR1 is SGHTA and CDR2 is FQGNSA. The CDR3 has 14 residues. Trimming removed 3 bases at V and 7 bases at J, with 10 bases between. CDR3 coding DNA: TGTGCCAGCAGCTTGGGGTATGAAAATTCACCCCTCCACTTT. Its translation is CASSLGYENSPLHF.

Written as DNA, the CDR3 is TGCGCCAGCAGCTTGGCCAGGGACCGGTTGGGAGATACGCAGTATTTT. Translation: CASSLARDRLGDTQYF. The V gene is TRBV5-1, the J gene TRBJ2-3, with D perhaps assigned TRBD1 or TRBD2 (5 bases each). Trimming cost V 0 bases and J 5 bases, with 16 bases left between them. The CDR3 length is 16 residues. The germline V gene has CDR1 SGHRS and CDR2 YFSETQ.

This chain uses TRBV7-2 with TRBJ2-2; no firm D call. The germline V gene has CDR1 SGHTA and CDR2 FQGNSA. The CDR3 has 14 residues. With 1 base removed from V and 0 bases from J, the gap between germline ends came to 3 bases. This chain's CDR3 is CASSLVSNTGELFF. In DNA form, the CDR3 reads TGTGCCAGCAGCTTAGTATCGAACACCGGGGAGCTGTTTTTT.